This T cell receptor beta chain was profiled in a study of graft-versus-host responses after intestinal transplantation. As for the study in general: Those transplanted obtained multivisceral, liver-intestinal, or isolated intestinal grafts. Regarding the study as a whole: Graft-donor T cell macrochimerism in patients accompanied high graft-versus-host to host-versus-graft clonal ratios in allografts. GvH clones detected in recipient marrow included some appearing first in ileum or blood.

Processed graft tissue released its intraepithelial and lamina propria lymphocytes. The V gene's germline CDR1 is MGHRA and CDR2 YSYEKL. Trimming took 1 base from V and 5 from J; bases not matched to a gene: 5. The CDR3 has 15 amino acids. Method: immunoSEQ multiplex PCR; TCRdb's copy keeps in-frame clones and lacks some. Of 13,000 to 15,000 clones in the sample, around 69% were seen once. Regarding this clone: The antigen remains undetermined.

This receptor was identified in a human patient who received an intestinal transplant, so some T cells may come from the graft donor. The chain links TRBV4-1 to TRBJ2-5; 9 bases are shared with TRBD2. The specimen was ileum tissue, collected 16 days after intestinal transplant. The CDR3 loop is CASSQVGLAGETQYF. CDR3 sequence (DNA): TGCGCCAGCAGCCAAGTCGGTCTAGCGGGGGAGACCCAGTACTTC.